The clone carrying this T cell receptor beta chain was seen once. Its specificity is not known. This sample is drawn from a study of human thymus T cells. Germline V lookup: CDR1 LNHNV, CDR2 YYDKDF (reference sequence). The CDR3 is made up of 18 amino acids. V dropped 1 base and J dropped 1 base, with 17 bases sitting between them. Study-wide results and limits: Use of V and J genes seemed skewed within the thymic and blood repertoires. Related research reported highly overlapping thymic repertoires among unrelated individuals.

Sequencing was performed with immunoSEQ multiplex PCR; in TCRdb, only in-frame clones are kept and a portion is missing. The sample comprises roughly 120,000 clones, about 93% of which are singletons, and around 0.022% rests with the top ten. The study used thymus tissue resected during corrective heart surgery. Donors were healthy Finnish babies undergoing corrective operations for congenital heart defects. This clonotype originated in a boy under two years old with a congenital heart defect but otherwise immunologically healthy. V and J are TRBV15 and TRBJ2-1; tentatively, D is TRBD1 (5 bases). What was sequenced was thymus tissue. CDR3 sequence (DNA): TGTGCCACCAGCAGAGGAGGTCAAGGGGCCGGATCCTACAATGAGCAGTTCTTC. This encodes CATSRGGQGAGSYNEQFF.